This T cell receptor (beta chain) was sequenced in a study of Ad26.COV2.S vaccination and SARS-CoV-2 variants. Trimming at V came to 8 bases and at J to 5 bases, leaving 7 bases not matched to a gene. Germline V gene lookup returns CDR1 WSHSY and CDR2 SAAADI. This CDR3 is built from 15 residues. Data came from immunoSEQ multiplex PCR; TCRdb stores just in-frame clones and leaves some out. Of fewer than 900,000 clones in the sample, roughly nine tenths were seen once. Documented treatment: roughly 20 received Ad26.COV2.S at low or high dose, single or two shots; about 5 received placebo; per-sample allocation not given. Sampling occurred on day 63 after the first vaccine or placebo injection.

Material: peripheral blood, obtained in a trial of Ad26.COV2.S vaccine versus placebo. The genes are TRBV10-2 and TRBJ2-1, with 12 bases identical to TRBD2. This clonotype originated in a person between 18 and 60 years old who received the Ad26.COV2.S COVID-19 vaccine or a placebo. The CDR3 region is CASETSGGLDNEQFF. CDR3 DNA: TGCGCCAGCGAGACTAGCGGGGGCCTTGACAATGAGCAGTTCTTC.